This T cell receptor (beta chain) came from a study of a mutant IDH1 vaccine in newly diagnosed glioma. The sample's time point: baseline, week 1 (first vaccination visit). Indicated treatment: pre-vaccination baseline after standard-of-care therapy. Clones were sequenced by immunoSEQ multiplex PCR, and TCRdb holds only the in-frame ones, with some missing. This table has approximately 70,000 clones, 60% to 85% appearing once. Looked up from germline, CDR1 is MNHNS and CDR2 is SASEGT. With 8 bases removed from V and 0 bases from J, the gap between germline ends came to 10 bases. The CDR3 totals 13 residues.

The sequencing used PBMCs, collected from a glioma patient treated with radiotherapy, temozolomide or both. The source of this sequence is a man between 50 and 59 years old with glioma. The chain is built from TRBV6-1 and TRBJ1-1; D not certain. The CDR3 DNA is TGTGCCAGCGATGGCCAGATGAACACTGAAGCTTTCTTT. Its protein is CASDGQMNTEAFF.